This is a list of T cell receptor beta chains from one sample in a study of preoperative IRX-2 immunotherapy in early breast cancer. TCRdb's copy holds only in-frame clones and misses some; the assay was immunoSEQ multiplex PCR. The table shows roughly 5,600 clones, with 73% occurring only once. Sequenced material: tumor tissue, taken before IRX-2 immunotherapy. These TCRs come from a human donor with breast cancer. Each CDR3 is given with its conserved first and last residue. D genes are given only for firm matches. The size of a clone is reported for some rows only, either as once, few or many, or as a class for expanded clones.

>TRBV5-1|few|TRBD1|17|TRBJ1-1
TGCGCCAGCAGCTTAAGACAGGGTGGGTTTCGGTACACTGAAGCTTTCTTT
CASSLRQGGFRYTEAFF
>TRBV7-4|.|TRBD1|13|TRBJ1-2
TGTGCCAGCAGCCAGGGGGAAGTCTATGGCTACACCTTC
CASSQGEVYGYTF
>TRBV11-3|.|.|17|TRBJ1-1
TGTGCCAGCAGCTCGGAACCGGGCCCTATACTAAACACTGAAGCTTTCTTT
CASSSEPGPILNTEAFF
>TRBV11-3|.|TRBD1|14|TRBJ2-7
TGTGCCAGCAGCCAGGACAGGCAGGATGTGAAGCAGTACTTC
CASSQDRQDVKQYF
>TRBV10-1|.|TRBD1|13|TRBJ1-2
TGCGCCAGCAGTGGTTGGCAGGGGGACGGCTACACCTTC
CASSGWQGDGYTF
>TRBV23-1|.|.|13|TRBJ2-3
TGCGCCAGCAGCTTAACTAGCACAGATACGCAGTATTTT
CASSLTSTDTQYF
>TRBV6-8|.|TRBD2|17|TRBJ2-7
TGTGCCAGCAGTTACAATGGACTAGCGGAAATAACCTACGAGCAGTACTTC
CASSYNGLAEITYEQYF
>TRBV19|.|.|13|TRBJ1-1
TGTGCCAGTAGTATACGGGGGAACACTGAAGCTTTCTTT
CASSIRGNTEAFF
>TRBV14|.|TRBD1|15|TRBJ2-1
TGTGCCAGCAGCCACCGGACAGGGGTCTACAATGAGCAGTTCTTC
CASSHRTGVYNEQFF
>TRBV25-1|.|.|15|TRBJ2-7
TGTGCCAGCAGCCCCCGGTCGGATGGACGACCCGAGCAGTACTTC
CASSPRSDGRPEQYF
>TRBV29-1|.|.|12|TRBJ2-3
TGCAGCGTTGAAGGGGAAGGAGATACGCAGTATTTT
CSVEGEGDTQYF
>TRBV12-5|.|.|13|TRBJ1-5
TGTGCCAGCAATCAGGGTGGCAATCAGCCCCAGCATTTT
CASNQGGNQPQHF
>TRBV6-8|.|TRBD1|15|TRBJ2-7
TGTGCCAGCAGCGCATGGGACAGGGGATCCTACGAGCAGTACTTC
CASSAWDRGSYEQYF
>TRBV7-1|once|TRBD2|13|TRBJ2-3
TGTGCCAGCAGCTTTAGCGGGTTAGATACGCAGTATTTT
CASSFSGLDTQYF
>TRBV11-1|.|TRBD1|15|TRBJ2-7
TGTGCCAGCAGCTCTGGACAGGGGCCCTCCTACGAGCAGTACTTC
CASSSGQGPSYEQYF
>TRBV6-8|few|TRBD1|12|TRBJ1-1
TGTGCCAGCAGTGACAGGGCGGCTGAAGCTTTCTTT
CASSDRAAEAFF